This TCR beta chain was identified in a study of cytomegalovirus exposure and HLA in healthy donors. General study results and limits: It was reportedly the case that the classifier diagnosed cytomegalovirus status with high specificity and sensitivity.

V lost 4 bases, J lost 3 bases, and 6 bases stayed unmatched. This CDR3 spans 15 amino acids. Germline assignment: CDR1 SGHRS and CDR2 YFSETQ. Donors came from a validation cohort of over 100 subjects, distinct from the first 666-subject cohort. Profiling relied on immunoSEQ multiplex PCR, and the TCRdb table lists in-frame clones only, not all of them. The sample records 250,000 to 400,000 clones, 70% to 90% being singletons. As regards this clone: What it binds is not known.

Source material: PBMCs. The TCR sequence derives from a man aged 25-45 years in good health and CMV-seronegative. The chain employs TRBV5-1 and TRBJ2-5; the match to TRBD1 covers 10 bases. CDR3 protein: CASSPGQGVEETQYF. CDR3 nucleotides: TGCGCCAGCAGCCCTGGACAGGGGGTAGAAGAGACCCAGTACTTC.